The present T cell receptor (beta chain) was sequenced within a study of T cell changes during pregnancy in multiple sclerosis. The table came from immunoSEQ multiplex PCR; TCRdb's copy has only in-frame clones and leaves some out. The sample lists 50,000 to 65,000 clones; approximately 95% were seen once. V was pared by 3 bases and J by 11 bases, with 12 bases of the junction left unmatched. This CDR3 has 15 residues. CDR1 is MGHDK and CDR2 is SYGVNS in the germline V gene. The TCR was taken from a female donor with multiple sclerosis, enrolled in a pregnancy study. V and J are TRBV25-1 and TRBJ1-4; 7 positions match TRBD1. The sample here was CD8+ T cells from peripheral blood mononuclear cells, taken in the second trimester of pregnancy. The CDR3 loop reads CASSDPGTVAGKLFF. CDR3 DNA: TGTGCCAGCAGTGATCCCGGGACAGTCGCTGGGAAACTGTTTTTT.